Here is one T cell receptor beta chain with its context. The antigen is not known. CDR3 length equals 13 residues. The germline V gene encodes CDR1 SNHLY and CDR2 FYNNEI. V was clipped by 6 bases and J by 6 bases, with 12 bases between them. Measured with immunoSEQ multiplex PCR; TCRdb has only the in-frame clones, and not every one. Found here are approximately 59,000 clones, roughly nine tenths of them singletons; the top ten hold around 0.8%. The entry originates in a study of OX40 agonist ivuxolimab in advanced cancers. About the research overall: The study enrolled dose-escalation patients with hepatocellular carcinoma, melanoma, renal cell or head and neck cancer. The eligibility criteria allowed prior anti-PD-1, anti-PD-L1 or anti-CTLA-4 therapy, and about 40% had some. Study findings and constraints: The study found that CD8+ T cells averaged more expanded clones than CD4+.

The sequenced sample was CD4+ or CD8+ T cells sorted from blood, obtained in a trial of the OX40 agonist ivuxolimab. V gene TRBV2 combines with J gene TRBJ1-5, with D unresolved. This receptor was taken from an adult with an advanced solid tumor such as melanoma, head and neck, liver or kidney cancer. The CDR3 protein is CASSQQKAQPQHF. In DNA form, the CDR3 reads TGTGCCAGCAGCCAGCAAAAGGCTCAGCCCCAGCATTTT.